This entry lists 22 T cell receptor beta chains sequenced from one sample in a study of cytomegalovirus exposure and HLA in healthy donors. Use of 60 Vbeta and 13 Jbeta primers characterized the PCR. Using immunoSEQ multiplex PCR, the repertoire was profiled, and TCRdb retains in-frame clones only, with some absent. The listing contains 45,000 to 60,000 clones. The sequencing sample was made of PBMCs. These receptors originate from a female donor in good health and CMV-seronegative.

V usage is TRBV29-1 and J usage is TRBJ2-3, with 10 nucleotides matching TRBD2. Germline CDR1 SQVTM, CDR2 ANQGSEA. The CDR3 extends over 16 amino acids. V was clipped by 8 bases and J by 1 base; unmatched bases: 12. This CDR3 reads CSTTSGDSARTDTQYF. DNA of the CDR3: TGCAGCACCACTAGCGGGGACTCCGCTCGCACAGATACGCAGTATTTT.

The rearrangement uses TRBV6-4 and TRBJ2-7, with 7 bases matching TRBD2. The trim removed 6 bases at V and 3 bases at J, leaving 11 bases unmatched. Germline CDR1 reads MRHNA; CDR2 reads SNTAGT. The CDR3 length is 15 residues. The CDR3 loop is CASRWASGGLYEQYF. The CDR3 DNA reads TGTGCCAGCAGATGGGCTAGCGGAGGTCTCTACGAGCAGTACTTC.

The chain recombines TRBV29-1 with TRBJ1-1; TRBD1 agrees at 7 bases. There are 12 residues in the CDR3. V gave up 4 bases and J gave up 5 bases; unmatched junction bases: 4. Germline CDR1 reads SQVTM; CDR2 reads ANQGSEA. Here the CDR3 DNA reads TGCAGCGTTGTGACAGGGCGGACTGAAGCTTTCTTT. It encodes CSVVTGRTEAFF.

This rearrangement joins TRBV30 to TRBJ2-5, with TRBD1 identical over 8 bases. CDR3 length: 16 residues. V lost 2 bases and J lost 5; bases outside the gene matches: 13. Germline assignment: CDR1 GTSNPN and CDR2 SVGIG (reference sequence). CDR3 region: CAWSTQDRGHFETQYF. CDR3 in DNA: TGTGCCTGGAGTACACAAGACAGGGGACATTTTGAGACCCAGTACTTC.

The rearrangement links TRBV9 to TRBJ1-3; 8 bases agree with TRBD1. Per the germline V gene, CDR1 is SGDLS and CDR2 is YYNGEE. The V segment lost 3 bases and the J segment 0 bases; nucleotides outside the gene matches: 5. The CDR3 sequence is 16 residues long. CDR3 protein: CASSAGTGVSGNTIYF. In DNA, the CDR3 is TGTGCCAGCAGCGCCGGGACAGGAGTCTCTGGAAACACCATATATTTT.

This sequence joins TRBV7-2 and TRBJ1-1; no clear D gene. The CDR3 extends over 15 amino acids. CDR1 is SGHTA and CDR2 is FQGNSA in the germline V gene. Trimming removed 1 base from V and 4 bases from J, with 13 bases in between. CDR3 in amino acids: CASSLGRSGFTEAFF. For the CDR3, the DNA is TGTGCCAGCAGCTTAGGAAGGAGCGGGTTCACTGAAGCTTTCTTT.

This rearrangement joins TRBV6-1 to TRBJ1-1; D unresolved. Germline CDR1 and CDR2: MNHNS and SASEGT. With 8 bases removed from V and 5 bases from J, the gap between germline ends came to 15 bases. The CDR3 runs to 13 residues. CDR3 residues: CASLRVPRTEAFF. The CDR3 nucleotides read TGTGCCAGCCTTAGAGTCCCCCGGACTGAAGCTTTCTTT.

The chain joins TRBV2 to TRBJ1-2; possible D gene TRBD1, 5 bases. The CDR3 consists of 11 residues. Trimming left V 7 bases short and J 7 bases short, with 10 bases between. Germline values: CDR1 SNHLY, CDR2 FYNNEI. The CDR3 reads CASTTGGGYTF. CDR3 nucleotides: TGTGCCAGCACGACGGGGGGTGGCTACACCTTC.

To note about this clone: At one boundary the junction diverges from the germline segment, which might be a read error. This chain joins TRBV5-1 and TRBJ1-1; TRBD1 might be the D (6 bases). The CDR3 has 17 amino acids. Germline lookup yields CDR1 SGHRS and CDR2 YFSETQ. The DNA for the CDR3 is TGCGCCAGCAGCCGGTATTCTTTTTCACAGGGTTCCACTGAAGATTTCTTT. This translates into CASSRYSFSQGSTEDFF.

The J gene is TRBJ2-7, the V gene TRBV7-3, with 11 bases lining up with TRBD2. V shed 0 bases, J shed 3 bases, and the junction held 10 bases outside the gene matches. From germline, CDR1 is SGHTA and CDR2 FQGTGA. The CDR3 loop spans 18 amino acids. The CDR3 sequence: CASSLTMASGTSGYEQYF. For the CDR3, the DNA is TGTGCCAGCAGCTTAACGATGGCCTCCGGGACTAGCGGCTACGAGCAGTACTTC. Complete variable domain (other parts from reference TRBV7-3 and TRBJ2-7): GAGVSQTPSNKVTEKGKYVELRCDPISGHTALYWYRQSLGQGPEFLIYFQGTGAADDSGLPNDRFFAVRPEGSVSTLKIQRTERGDSAVYLCASSLTMASGTSGYEQYFGPGTRLTVT.

The rearrangement links TRBV7-9 to TRBJ2-7, with 8 nucleotides matching TRBD1. In germline, CDR1 is SEHNR, CDR2 FQNEAQ (reference sequence). This CDR3 contains 14 residues. With 5 bases clipped from V and 2 bases from J, the junction kept 5 bases outside the gene matches. The CDR3 sequence is CASSVDRATYEQYF. CDR3 nucleotide sequence: TGTGCCAGCAGCGTGGACAGGGCCACCTACGAGCAGTACTTC.

A word on this clone: Other DNA sequences from this sample encode an identical CDR3 as well. The CDR3 DNA follows: TGTGCCTGGAGTGGTGAGCAGGGGGCCGCCTTGACCATGGGCTACACCTTC. Protein product: CAWSGEQGAALTMGYTF. The J gene is TRBJ1-2, the V gene TRBV30, with 8 bases fitting TRBD1. V lost 1 base and J lost 8; bases outside the gene matches: 18. The CDR3 length is 17 residues. Per the germline V gene, CDR1 is GTSNPN and CDR2 is SVGIG (reference sequence).

The chain has TRBV19 and TRBJ2-2; the match to TRBD2 covers 9 bases. V was clipped by 0 bases and J by 6 bases; unmatched bases: 2. This CDR3 has 15 residues. Germline V CDR1 and CDR2: LNHDA, SQIVND (reference sequence). The CDR3: CASSIDQRGAGELFF. The CDR3 DNA reads TGTGCCAGTAGTATAGACCAGCGGGGGGCCGGGGAGCTGTTTTTT.

The chain employs TRBV4-3 and TRBJ1-4; 8 nucleotides align to TRBD1. The V gene's germline CDR1 is LGHNA and CDR2 YSLEER. The CDR3 has 16 residues. The V gene end was trimmed by 4 bases and the J gene end by 8 bases; junction bases not matched to a gene: 12. This CDR3 is CASSPQGQASGEKLFF. CDR3 bases: TGCGCCAGCAGCCCCCAGGGACAGGCGAGTGGCGAAAAACTGTTTTTT.

The V call is TRBV29-1, the J call TRBJ1-1, with D perhaps matching TRBD1 (5 bases). Trimming removed 0 bases at V and 1 base at J, with 9 bases between. This CDR3 has 14 amino acids. Germline V gene sequence: CDR1 SQVTM, CDR2 ANQGSEA. The CDR3 DNA sequence: TGCAGCGTTGAAGACCCCACAGGGAACACTGAAGCTTTCTTT. Amino acids: CSVEDPTGNTEAFF.

The chain couples TRBV4-2 to TRBJ2-7; 9 positions agree with TRBD2. V was pared by 4 bases and J by 2 bases, with 6 bases of the junction left unmatched. CDR1 and CDR2 (germline): LGHNA, YNFKEQ. The CDR3 loop spans 15 amino acids. The CDR3 DNA follows: TGTGCCAGCAGCCCGCGACTAGCGGCACCCTACGAGCAGTACTTC. Protein: CASSPRLAAPYEQYF.

The CDR3 loop is CASSPEGRFLRLFYGYTF. CDR3 DNA sequence: TGTGCCAGCAGCCCGGAGGGCAGATTCCTCCGCCTTTTCTATGGCTACACCTTC. This rearrangement joins TRBV11-3 to TRBJ1-2; D remains ambiguous. The CDR3 spans 18 residues. CDR1 and CDR2 from the germline V gene are SGHNT and YENEEA. Trimming took 5 bases from V and 4 from J, leaving 26 bases between them.

The chain couples TRBV7-2 to TRBJ1-5; the D is unclear. The CDR3 is 15 residues long. Germline V lookup: CDR1 SGHTA, CDR2 FQGNSA. Trimming stripped 2 bases from V and 3 bases from J, with 11 bases between. The CDR3 DNA reads TGTGCCAGCAGCTTAAACGGGGAGCACAATCAGCCCCAGCATTTT. This encodes CASSLNGEHNQPQHF.

The chain recombines TRBV30 with TRBJ1-5, with D perhaps matching TRBD1 (6 bases). The CDR3 runs 13 residues. V dropped 0 bases and J dropped 4 bases, with 7 bases sitting between them. Germline V gene data show CDR1 as GTSNPN and CDR2 as SVGIG (reference sequence). This CDR3 is CAWSVGGNQPQHF. CDR3 coding DNA: TGTGCCTGGAGTGTAGGGGGAAATCAGCCCCAGCATTTT.

This chain connects TRBV28 to TRBJ1-2; 9 nucleotides line up with TRBD1. The V gene end was trimmed by 3 bases and the J gene end by 3 bases; junction bases not matched to a gene: 8. Looked up from germline, CDR1 is MDHEN and CDR2 is SYDVKM. The CDR3 covers 16 residues. CDR3 sequence: CASSFLPWTGDYGYTF. CDR3 nucleotides: TGTGCCAGCAGTTTCCTCCCTTGGACAGGGGACTATGGCTACACCTTC.

V usage is TRBV7-9 and J usage is TRBJ2-5; D remains unclear. The germline V gene encodes CDR1 SEHNR and CDR2 FQNEAQ (reference sequence). V was pared by 0 bases and J by 5 bases, with 10 bases between. The CDR3 spans 14 residues. CDR3 coding DNA: TGTGCCAGCAGCTTAGCGCGCGTGGAGGAGACCCAGTACTTC. This gives the protein CASSLARVEETQYF.

The CDR3 DNA reads TGTGCCAGCAGCTTAGCCGAGGGCCGCGGGTCACCCCTCCACTTT. Its translation: CASSLAEGRGSPLHF. V gene TRBV7-8 combines with J gene TRBJ1-6; no definite D call. Germline lookup yields CDR1 SGHVS and CDR2 FQNEAQ. Between the trimmed V and J ends, which lost 0 bases and 10 bases, there was a span of 13 bases. The CDR3 consists of 15 residues.